This T cell receptor (beta chain) was captured in a study of shared clonotypes between healthy human individuals. Study details: Those who served as donors were two women and a few men between the ages of 18 and 49.

Repertoires were generated with immunoSEQ multiplex PCR, while TCRdb's copy carries only in-frame clones and drops some. Seen here are roughly 680,000 clones, just under 75% observed once, and the top ten hold under 2%. The CDR3 length is 12 residues. CDR1 is LNHDA and CDR2 is SQIVND in the germline V gene (reference sequence). Trimming pared 6 bases from V and 4 bases from J, leaving 7 bases between. In the case of this clone: This same CDR3 is encoded by further DNA sequences in the sample.

The V call is TRBV19, the J call TRBJ1-5; D is unresolved. Source material: memory CD4+ T cells sorted from blood. The subset here: CD45RA-negative fraction. This sequence was found in a woman aged 25 to 45 in good health. In nucleotides, the CDR3 is TGTGCCAGTAGATCAGGAAATCAGCCCCAGCATTTT. It yields the protein CASRSGNQPQHF.